What follows is one TCR beta chain and its context. Its binding antigen is unknown. Within one base of it there is no much larger clone, and no base qualities were kept. The data originate from a study of blood T cell repertoires in COVID-19 (dated by TCRdb to 2018 to 2020). With respect to the entire study: Collaborator samples came from the United States, Italy and Spain and covered acute and convalescent phases of COVID-19. The prospective study material was composed of cDNA or gDNA derived from T cells, B-cell-depleted T cells, or PBMCs. Deeply sampled blood TCRbeta repertoires from subjects exposed to, actively infected with, or recovered from COVID-19 were included in the dataset. A freely available public database, intended as a resource for researchers studying the immune response to SARS-CoV-2, is where the repertoires were released. Samples were obtained from the ongoing ImmuneRACE study (first 160 participants) and from about 1,300 subjects provided by 6 global collaborators. Sample metadata almost always included a de-identified subject ID, COVID-19 status, age in years and sex. HLA class I and class II types, where available, came from metadata supplied by the sample provider rather than from assay-based typing.

TCRbeta CDR3 regions were amplified from genomic DNA using the immunoSEQ Assay, a bias-controlled multiplex PCR. Under the source paper's analysis protocol: Nucleated cell counts per sample were estimated from amplification of reference gene primers within the assay. Sequence reads were collapsed and filtered to measure the absolute abundance of every unique TCRbeta CDR3 rearrangement. For each sample, productive Simpson clonality was calculated as the square root of Simpson's diversity index across productive rearrangements. In TCRdb, the immuneACCESS table is reduced to in-frame sequences with V and J assigned. These tables do not hold every clone; where another copy was compared, an unresolved V gene accounts for under half, and the others remain unexplained. V, J and clone size are those of that table, while D and trimming were read from the DNA. A total of approximately 330,000 clones appear in this sample, 87% of them only once. Just over 9.5% of the sample is taken by the ten largest.

One collaborating source in Seattle enrolled patients while the patients were actively infected and followed the patients over time throughout the course of disease. The collaborating institutions used their own protocols to collect whole blood in K2EDTA tubes. For TCRbeta analysis, collaborators shipped samples in one of three forms: frozen whole blood, isolated PBMCs, or DNA extracted from either of those sample types. V is pruned by 5 bases and J by 3 bases, leaving 10 bases of the junction without a gene match. CDR3 length: 16 amino acids, cysteine to phenylalanine. CDR3 DNA only is kept here, 48 bases in frame from base 1. CDR1 and CDR2 are drawn from the germline V gene: SGHTA, FQGNSA. Study-level results and caveats: The amount of clinical and demographic metadata varied by source and participant and was provided uncurated.

This receptor chain uses TRBV7-2 and TRBJ1-2, with TRBD1 identical over 9 junction bases. This clonotype originated in a man aged 30-40 years with COVID-19, enrolled during active disease. The sequenced sample was peripheral blood. CDR3 reads: CASSPGQGKWDYGYTF. The DNA is TGTGCCAGCAGCCCAGGACAGGGGAAGTGGGACTATGGCTACACCTTC.